Listed below are T cell receptor beta chains from one sample, sequenced in a study of blood T cell repertoires in COVID-19. The assay was immunoSEQ multiplex PCR, and TCRdb's table has in-frame clones only and misses some. Among 100,000 or so clones, about four fifths were seen once, and the ten largest hold 15%. Sample: peripheral blood. The receptors shown here come from a woman of 80 years or more with acute or convalescent COVID-19. CDR3s include the opening cysteine and the closing phenylalanine or tryptophan. D genes are given only for firm matches. Clone size is not always given. Where it is, it says once, few, many or a class for expanded clones.

NA,TRBD1,TRBJ2-5,TRBV3-1/TRBV3-2,CASSQAGQGQETQYF,TGTGCCAGCAGCCAAGCTGGACAGGGCCAAGAGACCCAGTACTTC
once,NA,TRBJ2-1,TRBV12-3/TRBV12-4,CASSSTSEQFF,TGTGCCAGCAGTTCGACTAGTGAGCAGTTCTTC
NA,TRBD1,TRBJ2-7,TRBV6-1,CASSEGRQGAREQYF,TGTGCCAGCAGTGAAGGTCGGCAGGGGGCGCGAGAGCAGTACTTC
NA,TRBD1,TRBJ2-5,TRBV7-8,CASSLTGDRVLRETQYF,TGTGCCAGCAGCTTAACGGGCGACAGGGTTCTACGGGAGACCCAGTACTTC
NA,TRBD1,TRBJ2-2,TRBV3-1/TRBV3-2,CASSQGQGATGELFF,TGTGCCAGCAGCCAAGGACAGGGGGCGACCGGGGAGCTGTTTTTT
NA,NA,TRBJ1-3,TRBV18,CASSPPSGGISGNTIYF,TGTGCCAGCTCACCACCGTCCGGGGGAATCTCTGGAAACACCATATATTTT
NA,TRBD2,TRBJ2-1,TRBV7-2,CASSLAGAGGPNEQFF,TGTGCCAGCAGCTTAGCGGGCGCGGGAGGGCCGAATGAGCAGTTCTTC
few,NA,TRBJ1-2,TRBV19,CASSIQGFNGYTF,TGTGCCAGTAGTATTCAGGGGTTTAATGGCTACACCTTC
NA,NA,TRBJ2-5,TRBV27,CASSPGWKTQYF,TGTGCCAGCAGCCCGGGGTGGAAGACCCAGTACTTC
NA,TRBD1,TRBJ2-3,TRBV5-1,CASSLAGTDPDTQYF,TGCGCCAGCAGCTTGGCCGGGACAGATCCAGATACGCAGTATTTT
once,NA,TRBJ1-1,TRBV19,CASKIDGENTEAFF,TGTGCCAGTAAGATCGACGGGGAGAACACTGAAGCTTTCTTT
many,NA,TRBJ1-4,TRBV6-5,CASSPSPNEKLFF,TGTGCCAGCAGTCCTTCCCCCAATGAAAAACTGTTTTTT
NA,NA,TRBJ2-7,TRBV28,CASSLSNEQYF,TGTGCCAGCAGTTTATCTAACGAGCAGTACTTC
NA,NA,TRBJ2-1,TRBV24-1,CATSDRGEASYNEQFF,TGTGCCACCAGTGACCGCGGGGAGGCCTCCTACAATGAGCAGTTCTTC
NA,TRBD1,TRBJ1-6,TRBV4-3,CASSLAGQGASPLHF,TGCGCCAGCAGCCTAGCTGGACAGGGGGCTTCACCCCTCCACTTT
NA,NA,TRBJ1-2,TRBV5-1,CASSLRTSSEGYTF,TGCGCCAGCAGCCTAAGGACTTCATCGGAGGGCTACACCTTC
NA,TRBD2,TRBJ2-1,TRBV4-2,CASSQGTSGGTNEQFF,TGTGCCAGCAGCCAAGGAACTAGCGGGGGAACAAATGAGCAGTTCTTC
few,NA,TRBJ2-6,TRBV11-2,CASSLGQGGANVLTF,TGTGCCAGCAGCTTAGGGCAGGGTGGGGCCAACGTCCTGACTTTC
NA,NA,TRBJ2-1,TRBV18,CASSSLGGTYNEQFF,TGTGCCAGCTCAAGTCTGGGAGGAACCTACAATGAGCAGTTCTTC
NA,NA,TRBJ2-7,TRBV21-1,CASSKDRGTGQTRYEQYF,TGTGCCAGCAGCAAAGATCGGGGGACGGGACAGACCAGATACGAGCAGTACTTC
NA,TRBD1,TRBJ2-1,TRBV10-3,CAISESTRGQLSKNEQFF,TGTGCCATCAGTGAGTCGACTCGGGGACAGTTGAGTAAGAATGAGCAGTTCTTC
NA,TRBD1,TRBJ2-5,TRBV5-4,CASSTMDRDETQYF,TGTGCCAGCAGCACTATGGACAGGGATGAGACCCAGTACTTC
NA,TRBD1,TRBJ2-3,TRBV5-1,CASSLLDRGTDTQYF,TGCGCCAGCAGCTTGCTGGACAGGGGTACAGATACGCAGTATTTT
NA,NA,TRBJ2-3,TRBV27,CASQPWGDADTQYF,TGTGCCAGCCAACCCTGGGGAGACGCAGATACGCAGTATTTT
NA,NA,TRBJ2-2,TRBV28,CAILSQGKGELFF,TGTGCCATCCTCTCTCAGGGAAAGGGGGAGCTGTTTTTT
NA,TRBD1,TRBJ1-2,TRBV27,CASSPKTGVDYGYTF,TGTGCCAGCAGCCCTAAAACAGGGGTGGACTATGGCTACACCTTC
once,TRBD2,TRBJ2-2,TRBV19,CASSAGLAGNTGELFF,TGTGCCAGTAGTGCGGGACTAGCGGGAAACACCGGGGAGCTGTTTTTT
once,NA,TRBJ2-1,TRBV7-2,CASSLGSGYPNEQFF,TGTGCCAGCAGCTTAGGTTCAGGGTACCCCAATGAGCAGTTCTTC
few,NA,TRBJ1-1,TRBV29-1,CSARSQVRTEAFF,TGCAGCGCTCGATCACAGGTAAGGACTGAAGCTTTCTTT
NA,NA,TRBJ1-2,TRBV5-5,CASSLAGEVGYTF,TGTGCCAGCAGCTTGGCCGGGGAGGTTGGCTACACCTTC
NA,NA,TRBJ2-1,TRBV25-1,CASSRQRGEQFF,TGTGCCAGCTCCAGGCAACGGGGTGAGCAGTTCTTC
NA,TRBD2,TRBJ2-1,TRBV5-1,CASSSGLAGGNEQFF,TGCGCCAGCAGTTCCGGACTAGCGGGAGGAAATGAGCAGTTCTTC
NA,NA,TRBJ1-1,TRBV5-1,CASMFGPRGTEAFF,TGCGCCAGCATGTTTGGGCCCCGGGGCACTGAAGCTTTCTTT
NA,NA,TRBJ1-4,TRBV7-9,CASSYLEGGNEKLFF,TGTGCCAGCAGCTACCTCGAAGGGGGAAATGAAAAACTGTTTTTT
once,TRBD2,TRBJ2-7,TRBV5-8,CASSSPPGLGFVQYF,TGTGCCAGCAGCTCCCCGCCCGGACTAGGATTTGTGCAGTACTTC
NA,NA,TRBJ2-3,TRBV7-9,CASSPSVVDTQYF,TGTGCCAGCAGCCCGTCAGTTGTTGATACGCAGTATTTT
NA,NA,TRBJ1-5,TRBV2,CASSGEGNQPQHF,TGTGCCAGCAGTGGGGAGGGCAATCAGCCCCAGCATTTT
once,TRBD1,TRBJ1-1,TRBV5-1,CASSLLPPGQAGTEAFF,TGCGCCAGCAGCTTGTTACCCCCAGGACAGGCGGGTACTGAAGCTTTCTTT
once,NA,TRBJ1-2,TRBV2,CASKTGGLTYGYTF,TGTGCCAGCAAAACGGGGGGGCTGACCTATGGCTACACCTTC
few,NA,TRBJ1-2,TRBV14,CASSQVDRWYGYTF,TGTGCCAGCAGCCAAGTCGACAGGTGGTACGGCTACACCTTC
NA,TRBD2,TRBJ2-2,TRBV10-3,CAIKSGSSTGELFF,TGTGCCATCAAAAGCGGGAGTAGCACCGGGGAGCTGTTTTTT
NA,NA,TRBJ2-7,TRBV28,CASRRQSSYEQYF,TGTGCCAGCAGGCGACAGAGCTCCTACGAGCAGTACTTC
NA,NA,TRBJ2-1,TRBV18,CASSPPTNNEQFF,TGTGCCAGCTCACCACCGACTAACAATGAGCAGTTCTTC
NA,TRBD2,TRBJ2-1,TRBV28,CASSLGLAGLSSYNEQFF,TGTGCCAGCAGTTTAGGACTAGCGGGCCTGTCCTCCTACAATGAGCAGTTCTTC
NA,NA,TRBJ2-5,TRBV5-1,CASSFVGHRDQETQYF,TGCGCCAGCAGCTTTGTGGGACATCGGGACCAAGAGACCCAGTACTTC
NA,TRBD1,TRBJ1-6,TRBV2,CASKGDRGHLHF,TGTGCCAGCAAAGGGGACAGGGGTCACCTCCACTTT
NA,TRBD2,TRBJ2-1,TRBV4-2,CASSQETSGRAGEQFF,TGTGCCAGCAGCCAGGAGACTAGCGGGAGGGCCGGTGAGCAGTTCTTC
NA,NA,TRBJ2-3,TRBV9,CASSQQSSTDTQYF,TGTGCCAGCAGCCAACAGTCAAGCACAGATACGCAGTATTTT
NA,TRBD1,TRBJ1-2,TRBV10-1,CASSDTGGTYGYTF,TGCGCCAGCAGTGATACAGGGGGAACCTATGGCTACACCTTC
NA,NA,TRBJ2-2,TRBV6-5,CASSYRGRVATGELFF,TGTGCCAGCAGTTACAGGGGCAGGGTGGCCACCGGGGAGCTGTTTTTT
once,TRBD1,TRBJ1-6,TRBV18,CASSPGTANSPLHF,TGTGCCAGCTCACCGGGGACAGCTAATTCACCCCTCCACTTT
once,TRBD2,TRBJ2-1,TRBV10-3,CATTGGNEQFF,TGTGCCACAACCGGGGGGAATGAGCAGTTCTTC
NA,NA,TRBJ1-2,TRBV7-2,CASSLSTGNYGYTF,TGTGCCAGCAGCTTATCGACGGGGAACTATGGCTACACCTTC
NA,TRBD2,TRBJ2-3,TRBV6-2/TRBV6-3,CASSFGTSGSRGTDTQYF,TGTGCCAGCAGTTTCGGGACTAGCGGGAGTCGTGGGACAGATACGCAGTATTTT
NA,TRBD1,TRBJ1-1,TRBV19,CASSHIDRGSTEAFF,TGTGCCAGTAGTCATATCGACAGGGGTTCGACTGAAGCTTTCTTT
NA,TRBD2,TRBJ2-3,TRBV24-1,CATSGGLAGLDTQYF,TGTGCCACCAGTGGAGGACTAGCGGGCCTAGATACGCAGTATTTT
NA,TRBD1,TRBJ1-3,TRBV2,CASSWTGWGNTIYF,TGTGCCAGCAGTTGGACAGGGTGGGGAAACACCATATATTTT
few,NA,TRBJ2-1,TRBV13,CASSLGQVGYNEQFF,TGTGCCAGCAGCTTAGGGCAGGTTGGATACAATGAGCAGTTCTTC